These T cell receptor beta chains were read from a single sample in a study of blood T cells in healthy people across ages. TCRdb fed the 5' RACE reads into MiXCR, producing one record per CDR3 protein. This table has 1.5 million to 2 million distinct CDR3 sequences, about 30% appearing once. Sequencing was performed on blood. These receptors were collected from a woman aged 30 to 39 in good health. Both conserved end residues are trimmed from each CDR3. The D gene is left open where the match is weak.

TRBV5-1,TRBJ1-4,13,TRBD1,ASSLGAGGVEKLF
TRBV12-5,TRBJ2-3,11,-,ASGPTPTDTQY
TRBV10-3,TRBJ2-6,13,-,AISEGVSGANVLT
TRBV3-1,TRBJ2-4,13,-,ASSLQGGMENIQY
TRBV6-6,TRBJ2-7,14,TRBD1,ASSYVSGQGLYEQY
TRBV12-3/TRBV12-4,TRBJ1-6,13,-,ASSLSLRGNSPLH
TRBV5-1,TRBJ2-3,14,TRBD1,ASSLNRDREQNTQY
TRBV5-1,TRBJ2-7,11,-,ASSSGQSYEQY
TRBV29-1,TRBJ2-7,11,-,SVEDPYRNEQY
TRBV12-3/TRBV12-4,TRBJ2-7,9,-,ASSGTYEQY
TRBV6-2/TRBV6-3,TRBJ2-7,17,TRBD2,ASSYSSSGTASSSYEQY
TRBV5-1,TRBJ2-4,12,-,ASSLTGTKNIQY
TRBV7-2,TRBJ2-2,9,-,ASSSYGELF
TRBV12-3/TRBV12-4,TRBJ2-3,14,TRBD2,ASSRTSGSGTDAQY
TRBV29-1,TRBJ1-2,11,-,STPRDTNYGYT
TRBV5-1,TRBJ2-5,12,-,ASRFSVVEETQY
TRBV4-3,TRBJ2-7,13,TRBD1,ASSRGTGDGYEQY
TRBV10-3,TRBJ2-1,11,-,AISETGYNEQF
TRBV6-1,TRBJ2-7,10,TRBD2,ASSEAGGAQY
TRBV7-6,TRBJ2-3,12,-,ASSLSGEADTQY
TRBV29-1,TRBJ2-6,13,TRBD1,SAEQGAVGANVLT
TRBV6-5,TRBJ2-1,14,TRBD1,ASSYSTDRGADEQF
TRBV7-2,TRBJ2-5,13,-,ASSLSSRSQETQY
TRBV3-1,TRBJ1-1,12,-,ASSQGDSNTEAF
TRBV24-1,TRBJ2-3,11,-,ATSDRGADTQY
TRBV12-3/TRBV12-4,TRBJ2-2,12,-,ASRLGLNTGELF
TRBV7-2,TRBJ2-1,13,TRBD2,ASSKGTSGYNEQF
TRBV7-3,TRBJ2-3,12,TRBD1,ASSPQGALDTQY
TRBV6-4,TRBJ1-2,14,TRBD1,ASSDEQGIGVSGYT
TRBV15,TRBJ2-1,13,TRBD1,ATSRGDRGWSEQF
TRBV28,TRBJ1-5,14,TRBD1,ASNLLQGASNQPQH
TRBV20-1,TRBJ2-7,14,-,SARPKGGLGTYEQY
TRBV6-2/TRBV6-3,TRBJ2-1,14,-,ASSYGRAGGGNEQF
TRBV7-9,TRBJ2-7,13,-,ASSLASGILGEQY
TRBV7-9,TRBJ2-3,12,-,ASSLNWNTDTQY
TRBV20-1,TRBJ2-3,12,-,SAGNPDHTDTQY
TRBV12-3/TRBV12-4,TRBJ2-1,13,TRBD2,ASSLKASGMNEQF
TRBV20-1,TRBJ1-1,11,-,SALTPGGTEAF
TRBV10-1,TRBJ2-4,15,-,ASSGSIASVAKNIQY
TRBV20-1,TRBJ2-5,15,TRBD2,SARSSGLAGVLETQY
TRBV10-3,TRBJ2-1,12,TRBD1,AIRPGTGTNEQF
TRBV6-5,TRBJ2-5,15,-,ASSLTRGLLPYNEQY
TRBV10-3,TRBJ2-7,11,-,AISDRMTYEQY
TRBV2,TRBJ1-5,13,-,ASSDSTEHDQPQH
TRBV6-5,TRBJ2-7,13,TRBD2,ASSSDGRGDYEQY
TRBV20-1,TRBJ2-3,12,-,SARFSGGTDTQY
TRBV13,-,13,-,ASSLGRGSTYEQY
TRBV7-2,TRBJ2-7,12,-,ASSSQGLGYEQY
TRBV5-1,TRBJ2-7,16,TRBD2,ASSLKTGTCGSSYEQD
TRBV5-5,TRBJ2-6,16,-,ASSRLLGVLSGANVLT
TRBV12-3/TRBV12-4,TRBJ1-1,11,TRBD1,ASSNRDSPKAF
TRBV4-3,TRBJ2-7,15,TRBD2,ASSQEGQLAGVYEQY
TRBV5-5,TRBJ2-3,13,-,ASSWGPTWTDTQY
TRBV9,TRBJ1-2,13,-,ASSATSTVFYGYT
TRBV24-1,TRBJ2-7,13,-,ATSDSRLEWNEQY
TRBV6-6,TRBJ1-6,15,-,ASSYSAVPDYNSPLH
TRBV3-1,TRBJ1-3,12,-,ASSLTADGNTIY